These 11 T cell receptor beta chains were sequenced from one sample in a study of blood T cell repertoires in COVID-19. This table comes from immunoSEQ multiplex PCR, and its TCRdb copy is limited to in-frame clones, with some not included. The sample carries roughly 150,000 clones, 65% to 90% recorded once. Sequenced input: peripheral blood. Every receptor here comes from a middle-aged man with acute or convalescent COVID-19.

CDR3 in DNA: TGTGCCAGCAGATTTTGGGACCGGGGGGAAGACACTGAAGCTTTCTTT. Translated, it gives CASRFWDRGEDTEAFF. V is TRBV3-1 (or the pseudogene TRBV3-2) and J is TRBJ1-1, with a tentative D call TRBD1 (5 bases). V lost 6 bases and J lost 3, with 20 bases in between. The CDR3 length is 16 residues. The germline V gene encodes CDR1 LGHDT and CDR2 YNNKEL (reference sequence).

The rearrangement joins TRBV28 to TRBJ1-5; TRBD1 might be the D (5 bases). V was cut by 3 bases and J by 4 bases, with 28 bases left in between. The CDR3 runs to 20 residues. Germline CDR1 MDHEN, CDR2 SYDVKM. CDR3 sequence: CASSFYPQTTGLVSNQPQHF. The CDR3 nucleotides are TGTGCCAGCAGTTTCTACCCACAAACCACAGGTCTCGTTAGTAATCAGCCCCAGCATTTT. Full variable domain (outside the CDR3, taken from reference TRBV28 and TRBJ1-5): DVKVTQSSRYLVKRTGEKVFLECVQDMDHENMFWYRQDPGLGLRLIYFSYDVKMKEKGDIPEGYSVSREKKERFSLILESASTNQTSMYLCASSFYPQTTGLVSNQPQHFGDGTRLSIL.

The chain joins TRBV6-5 to TRBJ1-5; 8 nucleotides line up with TRBD1. In germline, CDR1 is MNHEY, CDR2 SVGAGI. This CDR3 comprises 15 residues. Unmatched junction bases numbered 5, after V lost 7 bases and J lost 0 bases. The CDR3: CASTDRGYSNQPQHF. As DNA, the CDR3 is TGTGCCAGCACCGACAGGGGATATAGCAATCAGCCCCAGCATTTT.

Note on this clone: A much larger clone lies one base from this, so it may be a read error. The V and J genes are TRBV15 and TRBJ1-1, with no clear D. The CDR3 is 15 residues long. Germline V gene data show CDR1 as LNHNV and CDR2 as YYDKDF (reference sequence). Deletions cut 1 base from V and 3 bases from J, with 12 bases between. In DNA, the CDR3 is TGTGCCACCAGCAGAGGCGGCGCGGGGTACACTGAAGCTTTCTTT. Its translation is CATSRGGAGYTEAFF.

This clone appeared a single time. The chain joins TRBV13 to TRBJ1-1, with no clear D. From germline, CDR1 is PRHDT and CDR2 FYEKMQ (reference sequence). V shed 0 bases and J shed 3 bases, with 14 bases lying between them. The CDR3 sequence is 16 residues long. The CDR3: CASSLGPQKGDTEAFF. CDR3 DNA sequence: TGTGCCAGCAGCTTAGGTCCTCAAAAGGGAGACACTGAAGCTTTCTTT.

The V call is TRBV25-1, the J call TRBJ2-7; D unclear. Between the trimmed V and J ends, which lost 2 bases and 2 bases, there was a span of 7 bases. The CDR3 extends over 13 amino acids. CDR1 is MGHDK and CDR2 is SYGVNS in the germline V gene. CDR3 nucleotide sequence: TGTGCCAGCAGTGAAGGCCTTCCCTACGAGCAGTACTTC. This sequence encodes CASSEGLPYEQYF.

This chain joins TRBV5-1 and TRBJ2-3; TRBD2 matches at 10 bases. The CDR3 consists of 15 residues. After removal of 1 base from V and 4 bases from J, the junction contained 3 bases not matched to a gene. Germline V CDR1 and CDR2: SGHRS, YFSETQ. The CDR3 here is CASSLSSGSADTQYF. Here the CDR3 DNA reads TGCGCCAGCAGCTTGTCTAGCGGGAGCGCAGATACGCAGTATTTT.

This clone was seen only a few times. The rearrangement links TRBV25-1 to TRBJ1-5, with a weak D call TRBD1 (6 bases). The V and J ends lost 7 bases and 2 bases respectively, with 9 bases between them. This CDR3 region has 13 residues. Germline CDR1 MGHDK, CDR2 SYGVNS. CDR3 in amino acids: CASTQGGNQPQHF. CDR3 in DNA: TGTGCCAGCACACAGGGAGGCAATCAGCCCCAGCATTTT.

This clone came up a few times. This chain joins TRBV19 and TRBJ2-7; no clear D. The V end lost 5 bases, the J end lost 4 bases, and 15 bases lay between the germline ends. Germline V CDR1 and CDR2: LNHDA, SQIVND (reference sequence). The CDR3 spans 14 residues. CDR3 coding DNA: TGTGCCAGTAGTTACAGTCTATTTCCTTACGAGCAGTACTTC. Amino acids: CASSYSLFPYEQYF.

This chain joins TRBV27 and TRBJ1-6, with 10 bases matching TRBD1. Germline CDR1 and CDR2: MNHEY and SMNVEV (reference sequence). The CDR3 runs to 15 residues. The V segment lost 4 bases and the J segment 7 bases; nucleotides outside the gene matches: 4. The CDR3 sequence is CASSWGTGDNSPLHF. CDR3 bases: TGTGCCAGCAGTTGGGGGACAGGGGACAATTCACCCCTCCACTTT.

The V call is TRBV10-3, the J call TRBJ2-7; 8 bases match TRBD2. The CDR3 runs 16 residues. Germline loops: CDR1 ENHRY, CDR2 SYGVKD. V shed 2 bases and J 4 bases; nucleotides not matched to a gene: 10. CDR3 nucleotides: TGTGCCATCAGTGAGCCCTCCCGGGAGGGTGGGTACGAGCAGTACTTC. This codes for CAISEPSREGGYEQYF.